This T cell receptor (beta chain) was recovered during a study of neoadjuvant anti-PD-1 for oral cavity cancer. Study-level background: Non-progressing patients received a fourth nivolumab dose near day 43, then surgery on days 50-56.

Patients were newly diagnosed with stage II-IVA oral cavity squamous cell carcinoma without prior systemic or radiation treatment. The patients had HPV-negative, locally advanced oral cavity squamous cell carcinoma. Analysis of PBMCs was direct, with no culture step. The CDR3 is made up of 13 amino acids. Germline CDR1 is MNHEY and CDR2 is SMNVEV (reference sequence). V shed 3 bases and J 5 bases; nucleotides not matched to a gene: 4. Assay used: immunoSEQ multiplex PCR; TCRdb lists only in-frame clones, some missing. The sample includes approximately 83,000 clones, about 80% of them seen just once. The sequence derives from a person between 35 and 79 years old with oral cavity squamous cell carcinoma. The sequenced sample was PBMCs, obtained before nivolumab (anti-PD-1) treatment. The chain employs TRBV27 and TRBJ2-7; 7 bases are a match to TRBD1. Here the CDR3 reads CASSFGTEDEQYF. DNA of the CDR3: TGTGCCAGCAGTTTCGGGACAGAAGACGAGCAGTACTTC.